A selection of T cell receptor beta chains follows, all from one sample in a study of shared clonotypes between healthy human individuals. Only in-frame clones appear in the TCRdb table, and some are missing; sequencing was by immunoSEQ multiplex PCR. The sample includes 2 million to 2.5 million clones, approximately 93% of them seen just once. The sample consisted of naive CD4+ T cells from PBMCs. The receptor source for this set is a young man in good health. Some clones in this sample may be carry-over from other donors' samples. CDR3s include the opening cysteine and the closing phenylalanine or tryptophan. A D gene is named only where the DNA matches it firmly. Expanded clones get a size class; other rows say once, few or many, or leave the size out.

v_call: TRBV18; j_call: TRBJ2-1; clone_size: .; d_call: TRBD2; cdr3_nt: TGTGCCAGCTCACCATTTACTAGCGGGAGGGCCACTGAGCAGTTCTTC; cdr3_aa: CASSPFTSGRATEQFF
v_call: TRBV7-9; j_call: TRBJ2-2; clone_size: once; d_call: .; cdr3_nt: TGTGCCAGCAGCTTAGGAGGGGAAACCGGGGAGCTGTTTTTT; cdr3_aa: CASSLGGETGELFF
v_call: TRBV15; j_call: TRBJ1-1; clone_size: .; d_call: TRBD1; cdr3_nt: TGTGCCACCAGCAGAGTGACGAGGGACAGGGTACAAGCTTTCTTT; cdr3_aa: CATSRVTRDRVQAFF
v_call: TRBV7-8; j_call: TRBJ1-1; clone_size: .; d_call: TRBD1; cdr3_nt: TGTGCCAGCAGCTTAGCGCAGGGGGGAGTCACTGAAGCTTTCTTT; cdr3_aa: CASSLAQGGVTEAFF
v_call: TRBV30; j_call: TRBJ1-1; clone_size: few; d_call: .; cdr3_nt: TGTGCCTGGAGTGTTCGGGGGAACACTGAAGCTTTCTTT; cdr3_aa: CAWSVRGNTEAFF
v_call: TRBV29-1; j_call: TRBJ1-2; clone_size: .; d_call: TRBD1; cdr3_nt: TGCAGCGTTAACTTAAAAGGGGGGACAGGGTATGGCTACACCTTC; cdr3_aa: CSVNLKGGTGYGYTF
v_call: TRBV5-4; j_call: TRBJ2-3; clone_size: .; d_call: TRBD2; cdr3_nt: TGTGCCAGCAGCTTTATAGAGGCGGGAGGGCAAACGCAGTATTTT; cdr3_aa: CASSFIEAGGQTQYF
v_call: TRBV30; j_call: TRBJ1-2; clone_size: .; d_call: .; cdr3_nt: TGTGCCTGGAGTGACCAGGGCTATGGCTACACCTTC; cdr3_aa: CAWSDQGYGYTF
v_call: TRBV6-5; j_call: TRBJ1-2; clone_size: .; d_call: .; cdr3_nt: TGTGCCAGCAGTCCCGGGGGGGGCCACTATGGCTACACCTTC; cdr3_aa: CASSPGGGHYGYTF
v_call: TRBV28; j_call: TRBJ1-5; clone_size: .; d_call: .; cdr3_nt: TGTGCCAGCAGTTTCCCGATGGCTACGATCAATCAGCCCCAGCATTTT; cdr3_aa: CASSFPMATINQPQHF
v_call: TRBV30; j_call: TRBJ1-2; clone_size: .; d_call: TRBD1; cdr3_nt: TGTGCCTGGAGTAGGGACAGGGTGGAGTATGGCTACACCTTC; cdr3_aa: CAWSRDRVEYGYTF
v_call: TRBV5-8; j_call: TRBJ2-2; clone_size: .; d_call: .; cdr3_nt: TGTGCCAGCAGCTTGGACAGGGACGGTTTTGAGGAGCTGTTTTTT; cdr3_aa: CASSLDRDGFEELFF
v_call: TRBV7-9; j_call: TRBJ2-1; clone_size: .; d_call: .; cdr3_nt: TGTGCCAGCAGCTCAGCGGAGTCCCTCAATGAGCAGTTCTTC; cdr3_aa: CASSSAESLNEQFF
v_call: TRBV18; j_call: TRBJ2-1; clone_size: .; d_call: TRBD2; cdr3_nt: TGTGCCAGCTCACCACGTAGGGGACCCGGGACTAGCCACTACAATGGGCAGTTCTTC; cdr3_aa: CASSPRRGPGTSHYNGQFF
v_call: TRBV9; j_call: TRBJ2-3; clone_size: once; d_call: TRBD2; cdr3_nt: TGTGCCAGCAGCCTTCGACTAGCGGGGCCTAGAGGACAGTATTTT; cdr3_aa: CASSLRLAGPRGQYF
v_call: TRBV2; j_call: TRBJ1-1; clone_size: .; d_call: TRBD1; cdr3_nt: TGTGCCAGCACCCGACAGGGTATGAACACTGAAGCTTTCTTT; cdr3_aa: CASTRQGMNTEAFF
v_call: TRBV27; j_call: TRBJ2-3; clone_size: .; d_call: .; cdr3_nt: TGTGCCAGCAGCACCCGTACCGCGGACAGAGAAAAACTAGCTCGCTCCGCAGATACGCAGTATTTT; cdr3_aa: CASSTRTADREKLARSADTQYF
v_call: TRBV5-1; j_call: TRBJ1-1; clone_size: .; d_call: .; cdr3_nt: TGCGCCAGCAGCTTGGAAGGCAGGGAAGCTTTCTTT; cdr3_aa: CASSLEGREAFF
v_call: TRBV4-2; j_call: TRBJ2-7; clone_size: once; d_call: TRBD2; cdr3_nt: TGTGCCAGCAGCACCAGGACTAGCGGATCCCGGGGCTACGAGCAGTATTTC; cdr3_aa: CASSTRTSGSRGYEQYF
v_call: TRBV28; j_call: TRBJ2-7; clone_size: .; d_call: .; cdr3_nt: TGTGCCAGCAGTTTTCTCGCCAGTCTCAACTACGAGCAGTACTTC; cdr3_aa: CASSFLASLNYEQYF
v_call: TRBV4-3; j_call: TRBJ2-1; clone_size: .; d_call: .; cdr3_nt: TGCGCCAGCAGCCAAGTGTGGTCTAGCAGCTATGAGCAGTTCTTC; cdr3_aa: CASSQVWSSSYEQFF
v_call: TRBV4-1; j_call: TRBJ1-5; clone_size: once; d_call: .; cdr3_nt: TGCGCCAGCAGCCCCGCGGGGACTCCTAATCAGCCCCAGCATTTT; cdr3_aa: CASSPAGTPNQPQHF
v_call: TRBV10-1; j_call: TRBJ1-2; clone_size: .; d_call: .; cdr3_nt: TGCGCCAGCAGTGATGGACGCCTGGGTGGCTACACCTTC; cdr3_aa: CASSDGRLGGYTF
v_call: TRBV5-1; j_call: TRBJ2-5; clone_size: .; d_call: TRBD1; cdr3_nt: TGCGCCAGCAGCCCCGGACAGGGAGTGGAGACCCAGTACTTC; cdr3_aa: CASSPGQGVETQYF
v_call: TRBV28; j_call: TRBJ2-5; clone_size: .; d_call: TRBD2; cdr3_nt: TGTGCCAGCAGCCCGGCGGGGGGCTCTAGGAAGACCCAGTACTTC; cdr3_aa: CASSPAGGSRKTQYF
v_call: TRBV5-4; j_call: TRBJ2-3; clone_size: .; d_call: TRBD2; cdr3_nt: TGTGCCAGCAGCTGGGGACTAGCGGGGCAGGATACGCAGTATTTT; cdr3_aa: CASSWGLAGQDTQYF
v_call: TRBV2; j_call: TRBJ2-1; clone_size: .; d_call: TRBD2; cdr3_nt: TGTGCCAGCTCACTAGCGGGTGAGCAGTTCTTC; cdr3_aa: CASSLAGEQFF
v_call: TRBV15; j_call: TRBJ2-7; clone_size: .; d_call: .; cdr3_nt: TGTGCCACCAGCCCTTGGCCCGCGGACGTCGCCTACGAGCAGTACTTC; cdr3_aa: CATSPWPADVAYEQYF
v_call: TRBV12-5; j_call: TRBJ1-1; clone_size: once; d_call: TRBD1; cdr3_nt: TGTGCTAGTGGCTATGAGACAGGGACCGTCATGAACACTGAAGCTTTCTTT; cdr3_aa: CASGYETGTVMNTEAFF
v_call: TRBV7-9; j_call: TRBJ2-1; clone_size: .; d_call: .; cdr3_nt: TGTGCCAGCAGCTTAGGCGGACACCACTCCTACAATGAGCAGTTCTTC; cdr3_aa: CASSLGGHHSYNEQFF
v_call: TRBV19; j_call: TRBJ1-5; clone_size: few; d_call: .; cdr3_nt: TGTGCCGCTGCCCAGGGCCCCTCCTATCAGCCCCAGCATTTT; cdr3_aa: CAAAQGPSYQPQHF
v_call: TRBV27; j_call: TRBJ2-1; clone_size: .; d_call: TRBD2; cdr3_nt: TGTGCCAGCAGTTTATACATAGCGGGAGGGAATGAGCAGTTCTTC; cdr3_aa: CASSLYIAGGNEQFF
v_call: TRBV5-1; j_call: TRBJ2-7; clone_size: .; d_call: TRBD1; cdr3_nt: TGCGCCAGCAGCTCAGGGGAGACAGGGGGAATCCGGTACGAGCAGTACTTC; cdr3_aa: CASSSGETGGIRYEQYF
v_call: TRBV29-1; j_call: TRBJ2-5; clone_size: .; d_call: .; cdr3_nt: TGCAGCGCTAATGTCCCACGAACAGACTATTCCCAAGAGACCCAGTACTTC; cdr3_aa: CSANVPRTDYSQETQYF
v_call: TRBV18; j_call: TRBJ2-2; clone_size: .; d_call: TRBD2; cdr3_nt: TGTGCCAGCTCCACCATCTCCATAGCGGGAGGGCCAACCGGGGAGCTGTTTTTT; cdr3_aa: CASSTISIAGGPTGELFF
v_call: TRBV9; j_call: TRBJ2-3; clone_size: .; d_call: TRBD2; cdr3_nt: TGTGCCAGCAGTAGGACTAGCGGGAGAGCAGATACGCAGTATTTT; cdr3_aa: CASSRTSGRADTQYF
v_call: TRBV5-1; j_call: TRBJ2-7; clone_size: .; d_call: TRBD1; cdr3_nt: TGCGCCAGCGGGGAAGGGGGCCACAGCTCCTACGAGCAGTACTTC; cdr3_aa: CASGEGGHSSYEQYF
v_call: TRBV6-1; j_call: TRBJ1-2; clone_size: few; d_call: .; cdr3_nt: TGTGCCAGCAGTAACCCCCTTCCACCATATGGCTACACCTTC; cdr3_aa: CASSNPLPPYGYTF
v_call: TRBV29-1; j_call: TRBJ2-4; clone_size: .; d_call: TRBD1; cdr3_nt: TGCAGCGTTGGGGACAGATTAGCCAAAAACATTCAGTACTTC; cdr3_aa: CSVGDRLAKNIQYF
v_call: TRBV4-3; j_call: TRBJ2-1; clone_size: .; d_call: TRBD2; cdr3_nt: TGCGCCAGTCGCTCGGGACTAGCGGGAAGAGCGCGGAAGAATGAGCAGTTCTTC; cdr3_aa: CASRSGLAGRARKNEQFF
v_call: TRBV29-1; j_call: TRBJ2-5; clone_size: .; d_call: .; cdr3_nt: TGCAGCGTGAGACAAGAGACCCAGTACTTC; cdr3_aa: CSVRQETQYF
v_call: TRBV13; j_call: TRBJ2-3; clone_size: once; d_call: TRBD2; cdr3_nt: TGTGCCAGCAGCACGATAGCGGGAAAGTCGACAGATACGCAGTATTTT; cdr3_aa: CASSTIAGKSTDTQYF
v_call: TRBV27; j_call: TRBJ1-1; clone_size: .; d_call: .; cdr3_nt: TGTGCCAGCAGTGGCCGGAAACATTCGGGGATTGCTTTCTTT; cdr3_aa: CASSGRKHSGIAFF
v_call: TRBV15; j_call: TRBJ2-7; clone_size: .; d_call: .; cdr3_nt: TGTGCCACCAGCAGAGCGGCAACAGGAAAGTCCTACGAGCAGTACTTC; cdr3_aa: CATSRAATGKSYEQYF
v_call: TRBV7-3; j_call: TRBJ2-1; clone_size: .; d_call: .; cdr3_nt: TGTGCCAGCAGCTTAACGCCTCGCGATGAGCAGTTCTTC; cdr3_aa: CASSLTPRDEQFF
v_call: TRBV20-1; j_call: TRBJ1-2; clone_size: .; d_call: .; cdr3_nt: TGCAGTGCCCCCCGCAACTATGGCTACACCTTC; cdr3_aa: CSAPRNYGYTF
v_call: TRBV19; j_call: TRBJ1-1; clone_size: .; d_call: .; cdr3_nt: TGTGCCAGTAGTTCGGGACAAGCGAGAGGCACTGAAGCTTTCTTT; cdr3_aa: CASSSGQARGTEAFF
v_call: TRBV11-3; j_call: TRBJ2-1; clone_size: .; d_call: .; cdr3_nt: TGTGCCAGCAGCTTAGGCCGGGCCGGGAATGAGCAGTTCTTC; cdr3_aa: CASSLGRAGNEQFF
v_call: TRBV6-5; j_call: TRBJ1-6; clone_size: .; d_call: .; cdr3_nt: TGTGCCAGCAGTTACTTTATTAGCTCCTATAATTCACCCCTCCACTTT; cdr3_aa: CASSYFISSYNSPLHF
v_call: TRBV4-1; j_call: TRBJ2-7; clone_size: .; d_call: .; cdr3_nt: TGCGCCAGCAGCCAAGGTCGGGCAGGTACCTACGAGCAGTACTTC; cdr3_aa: CASSQGRAGTYEQYF
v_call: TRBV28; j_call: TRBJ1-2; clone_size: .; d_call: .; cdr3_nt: TGTGCCAGCAGTTTGGTGGGGCTCTATGGCTACACCTTC; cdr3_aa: CASSLVGLYGYTF
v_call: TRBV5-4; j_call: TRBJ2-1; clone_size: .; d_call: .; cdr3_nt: TGTGCCAGCAGCTTCCGGGGGGCCGGGAATGAGCAGTTCTTC; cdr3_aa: CASSFRGAGNEQFF
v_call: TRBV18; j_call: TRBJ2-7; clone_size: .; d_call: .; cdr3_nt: TGTGCCAGCTCACCACCCGGTTCCTACGAGCAGTACTTC; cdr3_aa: CASSPPGSYEQYF
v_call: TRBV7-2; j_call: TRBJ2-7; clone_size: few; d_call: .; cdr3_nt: TGTGCCAGCAGCCAAAGCTCCTACGAGCAGTACTTC; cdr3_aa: CASSQSSYEQYF